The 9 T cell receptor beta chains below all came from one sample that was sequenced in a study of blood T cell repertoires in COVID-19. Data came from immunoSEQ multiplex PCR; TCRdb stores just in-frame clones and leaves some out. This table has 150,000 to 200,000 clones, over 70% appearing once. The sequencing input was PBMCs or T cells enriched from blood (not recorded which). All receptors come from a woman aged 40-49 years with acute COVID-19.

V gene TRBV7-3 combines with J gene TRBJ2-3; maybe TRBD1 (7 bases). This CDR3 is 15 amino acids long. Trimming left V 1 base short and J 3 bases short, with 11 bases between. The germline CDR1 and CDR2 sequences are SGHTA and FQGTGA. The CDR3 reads CASSLSGTVTDTQYF. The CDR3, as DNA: TGTGCCAGCAGCTTAAGCGGGACAGTTACAGATACGCAGTATTTT.

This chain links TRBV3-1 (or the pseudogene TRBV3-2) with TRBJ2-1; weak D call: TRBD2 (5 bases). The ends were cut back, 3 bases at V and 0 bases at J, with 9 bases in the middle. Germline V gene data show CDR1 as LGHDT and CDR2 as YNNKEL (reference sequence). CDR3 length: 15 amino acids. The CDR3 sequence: CASSQSGTSYNEQFF. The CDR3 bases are TGTGCCAGCAGCCAGAGCGGAACCTCCTACAATGAGCAGTTCTTC.

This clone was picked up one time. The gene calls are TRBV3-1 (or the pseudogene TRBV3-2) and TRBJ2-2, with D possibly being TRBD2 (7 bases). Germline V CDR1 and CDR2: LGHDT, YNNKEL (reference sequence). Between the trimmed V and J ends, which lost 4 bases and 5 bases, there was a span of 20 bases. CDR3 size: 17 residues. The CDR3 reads CASSRRASRGGTGELFF. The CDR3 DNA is TGTGCCAGCAGCCGCCGGGCATCGAGGGGGGGGACCGGGGAGCTGTTTTTT.

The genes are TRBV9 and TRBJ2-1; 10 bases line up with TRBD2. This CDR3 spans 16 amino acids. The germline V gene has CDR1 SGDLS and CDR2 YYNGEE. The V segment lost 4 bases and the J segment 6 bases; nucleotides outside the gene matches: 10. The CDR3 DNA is TGTGCCAGCAGCCCGCACCTAGCGGGAGAAGGCAATGAGCAGTTCTTC. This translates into CASSPHLAGEGNEQFF.

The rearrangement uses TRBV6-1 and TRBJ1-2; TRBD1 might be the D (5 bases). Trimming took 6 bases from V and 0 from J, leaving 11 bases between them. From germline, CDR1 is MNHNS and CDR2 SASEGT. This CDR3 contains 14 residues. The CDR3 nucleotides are TGTGCCAGCAGGCGGGACCTCGCTAACTATGGCTACACCTTC. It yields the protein CASRRDLANYGYTF.

CDR3 in DNA: TGTGCCTGGAGCCCGACAGGACTTAATGAAAAACTGTTTTTT. This sequence encodes CAWSPTGLNEKLFF. This chain links TRBV30 with TRBJ1-4; D possibly corresponds to TRBD1 (6 bases). Germline V gene lookup returns CDR1 GTSNPN and CDR2 SVGIG (reference sequence). The CDR3 has 14 residues. V was cut by 3 bases and J by 4 bases, with 12 bases left in between.

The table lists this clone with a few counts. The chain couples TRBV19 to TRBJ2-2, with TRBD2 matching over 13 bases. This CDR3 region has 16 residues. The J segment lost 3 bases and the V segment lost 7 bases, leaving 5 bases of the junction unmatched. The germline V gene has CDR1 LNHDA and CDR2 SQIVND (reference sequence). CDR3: CASTTSGRAYTGELFF. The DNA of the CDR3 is TGTGCCAGTACAACTAGCGGGAGGGCCTACACCGGGGAGCTGTTTTTT. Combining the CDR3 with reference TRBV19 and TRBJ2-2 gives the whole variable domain DGGITQSPKYLFRKEGQNVTLSCEQNLNHDAMYWYRQDPGQGLRLIYYSQIVNDFQKGDIAEGYSVSREKKESFPLTVTSAQKNPTAFYLCASTTSGRAYTGELFFGEGSRLTVL.

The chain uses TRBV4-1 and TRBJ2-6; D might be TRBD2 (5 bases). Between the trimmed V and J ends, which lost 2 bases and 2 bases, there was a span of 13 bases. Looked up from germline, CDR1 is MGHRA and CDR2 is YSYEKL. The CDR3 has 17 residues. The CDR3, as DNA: TGCGCCAGCAGCCAACGAGGCCGGGGTACTGGGGCCAACGTCCTGACTTTC. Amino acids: CASSQRGRGTGANVLTF.

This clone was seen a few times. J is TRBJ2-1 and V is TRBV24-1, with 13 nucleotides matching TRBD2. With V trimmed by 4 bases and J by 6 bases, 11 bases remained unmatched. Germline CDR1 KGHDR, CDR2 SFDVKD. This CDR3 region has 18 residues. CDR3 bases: TGTGCCACCAGTGACCCTACCCCGACTAGCGGGAGGATCAATGAGCAGTTCTTC. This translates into CATSDPTPTSGRINEQFF.